The present T cell receptor (beta chain) was sequenced within a study of cytomegalovirus exposure and HLA in healthy donors. Concerning this clone: Its antigen is not identified.

The primer mix had 60 Vbeta and 13 Jbeta primers. Generated by immunoSEQ multiplex PCR, the TCRdb table keeps only in-frame clones and is missing some. This sample's clone table lists tens of thousands of clones. Findings and limits, study-wide: Roughly even sequencing depth across donors was the assumption behind the presence/absence analyses. The records held CMV serostatus as the only immune exposure information. Per a prior analysis, the majority of TCR beta V segments were productive roughly 90% or roughly 30% of the time. TCR beta chain V- and J-gene trimming was linked, in a later analysis, to a missense variant in DCLRE1C.

CDR3 length: 13 amino acids. Germline V gene data show CDR1 as SQVTM and CDR2 as ANQGSEA. The V gene end was trimmed by 3 bases and the J gene end by 5 bases; junction bases not matched to a gene: 6. The genes are TRBV29-1 and TRBJ1-2; 7 bases match TRBD1. What was sequenced was PBMCs. This receptor was obtained from a man aged 50-59 years in good health and CMV-seronegative. CDR3 coding DNA: TGCAGCGTTGACCCGGACAGGTATTATGGCTACACCTTC. Amino acids: CSVDPDRYYGYTF.